Below, one T cell receptor beta chain is given with its context. This specimen comes from a study of blood T cells in healthy people across ages. The use of a sample-barcoded 5' primer and a J-beta primer mix characterized a second PCR of roughly 6 to 11 cycles. Each CDR3 protein is one row after TCRdb ran MiXCR on the 5' RACE reads. The profile shows hundreds of thousands of distinct CDR3 sequences, approximately 52% of them singletons. Per the germline V gene, CDR1 is LGHNA and CDR2 is YNFKEQ. The CDR3 covers 16 residues. Trimming took 1 base from V and 5 from J, leaving 16 bases between them. The source is a woman older than 75 in good health. The sequenced sample was blood. J is TRBJ2-3 and V is TRBV4-2, with a weak D call TRBD2 (7 bases). CDR3 DNA sequence: TGTGCCAGCAGCCAAGGAAGCGCGGGGGCGGTAGATACGCAGTATTTT. This encodes CASSQGSAGAVDTQYF.